A selection of T cell receptor beta chains follows, all from one sample in a study of neurological immune-mediated disorders. In TCRdb, the 5' RACE reads were re-called with MiXCR into one record per CDR3 protein. The table records roughly 120,000 distinct CDR3 sequences, more than 2.5% of them present only once. Sequenced sample: PBMCs. The receptor source for this set is a woman in her twenties or thirties with multiple sclerosis. Each CDR3 is given with its conserved first and last residue. The order of the fields is D gene, clone size, V gene, J gene, CDR3 DNA, CDR3 protein. A D gene is named only where the DNA matches it firmly. Part of the rows lack a size; the others show once, few, many or a class for expanded clones.

>.|many|TRBV5-1|TRBJ1-1
TGCGCCAGCAGCAAAGGGAGCTCCACTGAAGCTTTCTTT
CASSKGSSTEAFF
>.|many|TRBV5-6|TRBJ2-5
TGTGCCAGCAGCTTAGGACACGCTAAAGAGACCCAGTACTTC
CASSLGHAKETQYF
>.|many|TRBV30|TRBJ1-5
TGTGCCTGGAGTGATAACCGACAGGACGATCAGCCCCAGCATTTT
CAWSDNRQDDQPQHF
>.|many|TRBV6-1|TRBJ2-7
TGTGCCAGCAGTGAACGTGGGCAGCCAGGCGAGCAGTACTTC
CASSERGQPGEQYF
>.|many|TRBV4-3|TRBJ1-2
TGCGCCAGCAGCCAAGATTATGACTTAGCTAACTATGGCTACACCTTC
CASSQDYDLANYGYTF
>TRBD1|many|TRBV20-1|TRBJ2-5
TGCAGTTACTCCCCTTCAGGGGGAGAGACCCAGTACTTC
CSYSPSGGETQYF
>.|many|TRBV3-1|TRBJ1-6
TGTGCCAGCAGCCACCCGGGAGGGAATTCACCCCTCCACTTT
CASSHPGGNSPLHF
>.|many|TRBV2|TRBJ1-1
TGTGCCAGCAGCCTCACAGCCACTGAAGCTTTCTTT
CASSLTATEAFF
>TRBD2|many|TRBV6-5|TRBJ2-3
TGTGCCAGCAGCCGCTTAGCGGGGGGGCCGATAGATACGCAGTATTTT
CASSRLAGGPIDTQYF
>.|many|TRBV20-1|TRBJ2-1
TGCAGTGCTAGAGATATGTCCACGTACAATGAGCAGTTCTTC
CSARDMSTYNEQFF
>TRBD2|many|TRBV9|TRBJ2-5
TGTGCCAGCAGCGTTACTGCGGGGGGGCAAGAGACCCAGTACTTC
CASSVTAGGQETQYF
>TRBD1|many|TRBV7-8|TRBJ1-1
TGTGCCAGCAGCTTAACCCCGACAGGGGGTACTGAAGCTTTCTTT
CASSLTPTGGTEAFF
>TRBD1|many|TRBV10-3|TRBJ1-1
TGTGCCATCGGGACAGGGATTAATGAAGCTTTCTTT
CAIGTGINEAFF
>TRBD2|many|TRBV12-3/TRBV12-4|TRBJ2-2
TGTGCCAGCAGAGGAGGGACTAGCAAAACCGGGGAGCTGTTTTTT
CASRGGTSKTGELFF
>TRBD1|many|TRBV5-1|TRBJ2-7
TGCGCCAGCAGCCCCGGGACAGGAGGCTACGAGCAGTACTTC
CASSPGTGGYEQYF
>.|many|TRBV29-1|TRBJ1-2
TGCAGCGTCCAGATCAGGGATGGCTACACCTTC
CSVQIRDGYTF
>.|many|TRBV4-1|TRBJ2-7
TGCGCCAGCAGCCAAGAACCGGACCCCTCATACGAGCAGTACTTC
CASSQEPDPSYEQYF
>TRBD1|.|TRBV15|TRBJ2-7
TGTGCCACCAGCAGAGATACGCCGGGACAGGGGGTTTACGAGCAGTACTTC
CATSRDTPGQGVYEQYF
>.|many|TRBV21-1|TRBJ2-1
TGTGCCAGCACGAAGTACCCGGTGGGGCAGTTCTTC
CASTKYPVGQFF
>.|many|TRBV10-3|TRBJ2-3
TGTGCCATCAGTGAGCCTGGAAGAGGGCTGGGAGATACGCAGTATTTT
CAISEPGRGLGDTQYF
>.|few|TRBV6-5|TRBJ1-3
TGTGCCAGCAGTTACCGTCAGGGAGGAAACACCATATATTTT
CASSYRQGGNTIYF
>.|many|TRBV6-5|TRBJ1-5
TGTGCCAGCAGAGGCGGAGCCGGTTTGCAGCCCCAGCATTTT
CASRGGAGLQPQHF
>TRBD1|few|TRBV7-2|TRBJ1-6
TGTGCCAGCACCCCAGGGGGCTCAGGCTCACCCCTCCACTTT
CASTPGGSGSPLHF
>.|many|TRBV29-1|TRBJ2-7
TGCAGCGTTGTATCGGTCGACGAGCAGTACTTC
CSVVSVDEQYF
>.|few|TRBV7-2|TRBJ2-2
TGTGCCAGCGGGGCTAGCAGCACCGGGGAGCTGTTTTTT
CASGASSTGELFF
>.|many|TRBV7-2|TRBJ2-1
TGTGCCAGCAGCTCACAAGCGGGTTGGGACAATGAGCAGTTCTTC
CASSSQAGWDNEQFF
>.|many|TRBV6-2/TRBV6-3|TRBJ2-1
TGTGCCAGCAGTCCCGGGACGCCAGACAATGAGCAGTTCTTC
CASSPGTPDNEQFF
>.|many|TRBV5-6|TRBJ1-1
TGTGCCAGCAGCTTGGAGGCAGGGGATTGGTTTGAGATCACTGAAGCTTTCTTT
CASSLEAGDWFEITEAFF
>.|many|TRBV5-1|TRBJ2-1
TGCGCCAGCAGCTTCGACCATATCAGCAATGAGCAGTTCTTC
CASSFDHISNEQFF
>TRBD2|many|TRBV20-1|TRBJ2-4
TGCAGTGCTAGAGATCCAGCGGGAATCGTTCAGTACTTC
CSARDPAGIVQYF
>.|many|TRBV7-2|TRBJ2-1
TGTGCCAGCAGCTCGCGAGACAATGAGCAGTTCTTC
CASSSRDNEQFF
>.|.|TRBV18|TRBJ1-5
TGTGCCAGCTCACCGGTCGGGGGTGCAAGCAATCAGCACCAGCATTTT
CASSPVGGASNQHQHF
>.|many|TRBV5-1|TRBJ2-2
TGCGCCAGCAGCTTGGGACGGACGGGGGCGGCCACCGGGGAGCTGTTTTTT
CASSLGRTGAATGELFF
>.|many|TRBV4-1|TRBJ1-1
TGCGCCAGCAGCCAAGAGGCCAGGGCGAACACTGAAGCTTTCTTT
CASSQEARANTEAFF
>TRBD2|many|TRBV7-9|TRBJ2-3
TGTGCCAGCAGCCCGTGGACTAGCGGGAGCACAGATACGCAGTATTTT
CASSPWTSGSTDTQYF
>TRBD2|.|TRBV25-1|TRBJ2-3
TGTGCCAGCAGTGAGAGACTAGCGGGGGGCACAGATACGCAGTATTTT
CASSERLAGGTDTQYF
>.|many|TRBV5-1|TRBJ1-2
TGCGCCAGCAGCCCAGCCCTGACCCTCCCGTCTAACTATGGCTACACCTTC
CASSPALTLPSNYGYTF
>.|many|TRBV14|TRBJ2-5
TGTGCCAGCAGCCAAGCCCCGTTAGGAAAGACCCAGTACTTC
CASSQAPLGKTQYF
>TRBD2|many|TRBV20-1|TRBJ2-7
TGCAGTGCTAGGGAACGGGGGGACGAGCAGTACTTC
CSARERGDEQYF
>TRBD1|many|TRBV10-3|TRBJ1-2
TGTGCCATCAGTGAGGACGGGACAGGGGTCTATGGCTACACCTTC
CAISEDGTGVYGYTF
>TRBD2|many|TRBV12-3/TRBV12-4|TRBJ2-5
TGTGCCAGCAGTTCCGGGACTAGCGGGGGGACCCAGTACTTC
CASSSGTSGGTQYF
>.|many|TRBV12-3/TRBV12-4|TRBJ1-5
TGTGCCAGCAGTTTAGACAGCACCAATCAGCCCCAGCATTTT
CASSLDSTNQPQHF
>TRBD1|many|TRBV12-3/TRBV12-4|TRBJ2-2
TGTGCCAGTAGGGACAGAACCACCGGGGAGCTGTTTTTT
CASRDRTTGELFF
>.|many|TRBV5-6|TRBJ1-4
TGTGCCAGCACCTACTACAGGGCAACTAATGAAAAACTGTTTTTT
CASTYYRATNEKLFF
>.|many|TRBV6-2/TRBV6-3|TRBJ2-7
TGTGCCAGCAGCCTACACCCGGGACGGCATTCCTACGAGCAGTACTTC
CASSLHPGRHSYEQYF
>TRBD2|many|TRBV20-1|TRBJ2-1
TGCAGTGCTAGAGCGGGGGGGTTTTACAATGAGCAGTTCTTC
CSARAGGFYNEQFF
>TRBD1|many|TRBV5-1|TRBJ2-7
TGCGCCAGCAGCCCTAGGACAGGGTGGGACGAGCAGTACTTC
CASSPRTGWDEQYF
>.|many|TRBV20-1|TRBJ2-2
TGCAGTGCTAGAGATTACCAGGGGATGTCCGGGGAGCTGTTTTTT
CSARDYQGMSGELFF
>.|many|TRBV29-1|TRBJ1-2
TGCAGCGTTGAACCGGGACGGGGGGACCAAACCTTC
CSVEPGRGDQTF
>TRBD1|many|TRBV12-3/TRBV12-4|TRBJ1-2
TGTGCCAGCAGTGGTAACGAGGGACAGGGGTATGGCTACACCTTC
CASSGNEGQGYGYTF
>.|many|TRBV4-3|TRBJ1-2
TGCGCCAGCAGCCAAGACCCCGCCGCGGACTACACCTTC
CASSQDPAADYTF
>TRBD2|many|TRBV20-1|TRBJ2-1
TGCAGTGCTTCGCTAGCGGGAGGAAGGAATGAGCAGTTCTTC
CSASLAGGRNEQFF
>.|many|TRBV20-1|TRBJ1-5
TGCAGTGCTAGACAGGGGAATCAGCCCCAGCATTTT
CSARQGNQPQHF
>TRBD2|many|TRBV20-1|TRBJ2-1
TGCAGTGCTAGAGATCCTCTTAAGCGGGAGGGCTACAATGAGCAGTTCTTC
CSARDPLKREGYNEQFF
>.|many|TRBV20-1|TRBJ1-2
TGCAGTGCTAGGGACAGTAAAAACTATGGCTACACCTTC
CSARDSKNYGYTF